Following are 20 T cell receptor beta chains from one sample sequenced in a study of vaccination effects on CD4 cells after COVID-19. Sequenced by immunoSEQ multiplex PCR; TCRdb stores in-frame clones only, minus some. The sample consists of approximately 40,000 clones, over 60% of them appearing once. These receptors' antigens are unknown. Antigen-specific CD4+ T cells were expanded with viral peptide pools in the ViraFEST assay before sequencing. Cells that had been cultured for 9 to 10 days were the source of isolated CD4+ T cells. The infection with SARS-CoV-2 (confirmed by PCR) occurred in this person between March and December 2020. The sample was CD4+ T cells from PBMCs cultured with a peptide pool, taken before COVID-19 vaccination. These receptors were collected from a human donor who had a prior SARS-CoV-2 infection.

This clone was recorded only once. The gene calls are TRBV5-1 and TRBJ2-7; no clear D. This CDR3 contains 15 residues. From germline, CDR1 is SGHRS and CDR2 YFSETQ. The V end was cut by 1 base, the J end by 2 bases, with 13 bases between. The CDR3 DNA sequence: TGCGCCAGCAGCTTGTCCGCAGGCCCAACCTACGAGCAGTACTTC. It is translated as CASSLSAGPTYEQYF.

The chain recombines TRBV6-4 with TRBJ2-5, with 10 bases identical to TRBD2. J was trimmed by 2 bases and V by 5 bases; bases with no gene match: 5. Germline CDR1 is MRHNA and CDR2 is SNTAGT. The CDR3 runs to 15 residues. The CDR3 reads CASSRTSGNQETQYF. CDR3 bases: TGTGCCAGCAGTAGGACTAGCGGTAATCAAGAGACCCAGTACTTC.

The CDR3 sequence is CASSPSWRDGYTF. CDR3 sequence (DNA): TGTGCCAGCAGCCCCTCCTGGCGGGATGGCTACACCTTC. The rearrangement joins TRBV7-9 to TRBJ1-2; D gene unclear. The germline gives CDR1 SEHNR, CDR2 FQNEAQ (reference sequence). This CDR3 region has 13 residues. With 5 bases removed from V and 6 bases from J, the gap between germline ends came to 13 bases.

V gene TRBV11-2 combines with J gene TRBJ1-2; 7 bases are shared with TRBD1. This CDR3 contains 16 residues. CDR1 and CDR2 from the germline V gene are SGHAT and FQNNGV. With 2 bases clipped from V and 1 base from J, the junction kept 7 bases outside the gene matches. The CDR3 DNA is TGTGCCAGCAGCTTAACTCTACAGGGGAATAACTATGGCTACACCTTC. It is translated as CASSLTLQGNNYGYTF.

CDR3 protein: CASSSSGGAGETQYF. CDR3 nucleotide sequence: TGTGCCAGCAGCTCTAGCGGGGGGGCCGGAGAGACCCAGTACTTC. This chain uses TRBV11-2 with TRBJ2-5; 12 positions match TRBD2. V shed 4 bases and J 4 bases; nucleotides not matched to a gene: 4. This CDR3 region has 15 residues. CDR1 SGHAT and CDR2 FQNNGV come from the germline V gene.

The chain carries TRBV5-1 and TRBJ1-4; a possible D gene is TRBD1 (5 bases). The CDR3 runs 13 residues. Looked up from germline, CDR1 is SGHRS and CDR2 is YFSETQ. The V end was cut by 4 bases, the J end by 4 bases, with 8 bases between. CDR3 sequence reads: CASSVDSNEKLFF. CDR3 nucleotide sequence: TGCGCCAGCAGCGTCGACAGTAATGAAAAACTGTTTTTT.

V is TRBV10-3 and J is TRBJ2-7, with TRBD2 matching over 9 bases. The trim removed 6 bases at V and 3 bases at J, leaving 12 bases unmatched. CDR3 length: 16 amino acids. The germline CDR1 and CDR2 sequences are ENHRY and SYGVKD. The CDR3 bases are TGTGCCATCAGCCCGCGAGGAGCGGGAGGCCTCTACGAGCAGTACTTC. Its translation: CAISPRGAGGLYEQYF.

The V gene is TRBV2, the J gene TRBJ1-6; no definite D call. The CDR3 covers 11 residues. V lost 6 bases and J 9 bases, leaving 6 bases between the germline ends. From germline, CDR1 is SNHLY and CDR2 FYNNEI. Written as DNA, the CDR3 is TGTGCCAGCAGGTCTTTTTCACCCCTCCACTTT. It specifies CASRSFSPLHF.

This clone is a singleton in its sample. Other DNA sequences within the sample encode an identical CDR3. The chain couples TRBV29-1 to TRBJ1-4; no firm D call. This CDR3 region has 14 residues. The germline gives CDR1 SQVTM, CDR2 ANQGSEA. Trimming shortened V by 0 bases and J by 7 bases, and 12 bases separated the two germline ends. CDR3 nucleotides: TGCAGCGTTGAAGACCAAGGTCGGGGTGAAAAACTGTTTTTT. Translation: CSVEDQGRGEKLFF.

V and J are TRBV5-1 and TRBJ2-3; 8 nucleotides line up with TRBD2. CDR3 length: 18 amino acids. Germline CDR1 SGHRS, CDR2 YFSETQ. Germline trimming cut 4 bases from V and 2 bases from J; bases unmatched to any gene: 15. In DNA, the CDR3 is TGCGCCAGCAGCATTGATCCGAGCGGGAGTAGGGACACAGATACGCAGTATTTT. Translating gives CASSIDPSGSRDTDTQYF.

The V and J genes are TRBV6-5 and TRBJ2-3, with D perhaps TRBD1 or TRBD2 (5 bases each). The CDR3 runs to 14 residues. The germline V and J ends were trimmed by 8 bases and 11 bases, with 23 bases remaining between them. Germline CDR1 is MNHEY and CDR2 is SVGAGI. CDR3 residues: CASQTSAFGGGQYF. DNA for the CDR3: TGTGCCAGCCAAACTTCGGCCTTTGGGGGTGGGCAGTATTTT.

The chain has TRBV5-1 and TRBJ1-2; D ambiguous. Germline V lookup: CDR1 SGHRS, CDR2 YFSETQ. The ends were cut back, 4 bases at V and 4 bases at J, with 14 bases in the middle. The CDR3 has 14 amino acids. The CDR3 loop reads CASSPTSGGYGYTF. The CDR3 DNA reads TGCGCCAGCAGCCCCACAAGCGGTGGCTATGGCTACACCTTC.

Here the CDR3 DNA reads TGTGCCAGCAGCCATCAAAAGGGCGAGCAGTACTTC. This translates into CASSHQKGEQYF. The chain couples TRBV11-2 to TRBJ2-7; no firm D call. Germline assignment: CDR1 SGHAT and CDR2 FQNNGV. This CDR3 comprises 12 residues. Trimming left V 5 bases short and J 6 bases short, with 11 bases between.

This sequence joins TRBV7-9 and TRBJ1-4; possible D gene TRBD1, 6 bases. This CDR3 region has 15 residues. Germline V gives CDR1 SEHNR, CDR2 FQNEAQ (reference sequence). V was cut by 3 bases and J by 8 bases, with 16 bases left in between. CDR3 residues: CASSFASQGGEKLFF. In DNA form, the CDR3 reads TGTGCCAGCAGCTTCGCGTCACAGGGAGGCGAAAAACTGTTTTTT. Drawing the rest from reference TRBV7-9 and TRBJ1-4, the complete variable domain is DTGVSQNPRHKITKRGQNVTFRCDPISEHNRLYWYRQTLGQGPEFLTYFQNEAQLEKSRLLSDRFSAERPKGSFSTLEIQRTEQGDSAMYLCASSFASQGGEKLFFGSGTQLSVL.

The chain uses TRBV5-1 and TRBJ2-1; 12 bases fit TRBD2. Germline assignment: CDR1 SGHRS and CDR2 YFSETQ. Trimming cost V 6 bases and J 6 bases; bases outside gene matches: 10. The CDR3 sequence is 16 residues long. CDR3 region: CASTPIGLAGTNEQFF. The CDR3 DNA reads as TGCGCCAGCACACCGATAGGACTAGCGGGGACCAATGAGCAGTTCTTC.

The V call is TRBV19, the J call TRBJ1-2; 7 bases align to TRBD1. The CDR3 spans 14 residues. Germline loops: CDR1 LNHDA, CDR2 SQIVND (reference sequence). Losses at the gene ends were 3 bases for V and 4 bases for J; bases not matched to a gene: 5. The CDR3 DNA sequence: TGTGCCAGTAGTATCAGGGGGGAAATCTATGGCTACACCTTC. It specifies CASSIRGEIYGYTF.

The J gene is TRBJ2-3, the V gene TRBV29-1, with 8 bases that match TRBD2. The germline V gene has CDR1 SQVTM and CDR2 ANQGSEA. The junction had 4 bases not matched to a gene; V was cut back by 7 bases and J by 1 base. The CDR3 totals 13 residues. CDR3: CSGDSGGTDTQYF. Here the CDR3 DNA reads TGCAGCGGGGATAGCGGGGGCACAGATACGCAGTATTTT.

The rearrangement links TRBV12-3 or TRBV12-4 to TRBJ1-1; 8 nucleotides align to TRBD1. The length of the CDR3 is 12 residues. With V trimmed by 3 bases and J by 8 bases, 2 bases remained unmatched. The CDR3 coding sequence is TGTGCCAGCAGTTTTTCAGGGGGCGAAGCTTTCTTT. Its translation: CASSFSGGEAFF.

The rearrangement uses TRBV9 and TRBJ2-1; the D gene is possibly TRBD1 (6 bases). V lost 0 bases and J lost 6, with 10 bases in between. The CDR3 contains 14 residues. From germline, CDR1 is SGDLS and CDR2 YYNGEE. The CDR3 protein is CASSVEWTVNEQFF. The DNA for the CDR3 is TGTGCCAGCAGCGTAGAGTGGACAGTCAATGAGCAGTTCTTC. Complete variable domain (other parts from reference TRBV9 and TRBJ2-1): DSGVTQTPKHLITATGQRVTLRCSPRSGDLSVYWYQQSLDQGLQFLIQYYNGEERAKGNILERFSAQQFPDLHSELNLSSLELGDSALYFCASSVEWTVNEQFFGPGTRLTVL.

This clone came up once. The chain joins TRBV25-1 to TRBJ2-2; a weak D match, TRBD2 (5 bases). The CDR3 is 14 amino acids. V dropped 4 bases and J dropped 6 bases, with 12 bases sitting between them. Germline V gene lookup returns CDR1 MGHDK and CDR2 SYGVNS. In nucleotides, the CDR3 is TGTGCCAGCAGTGGCGGGTCGTTCCCCGGGGAGCTGTTTTTT. Its translation is CASSGGSFPGELFF.